What follows are 21 T cell receptor beta chains derived from one specimen sequenced in a study of T cells in Graves' hyperthyroidism and ophthalmopathy. Amplification targeted TCR beta CDR3 regions from RNA transcripts. With the HTBI primer set, the TCR CDR3 went through a first round of RT-PCR. TCRdb re-analysed the multiplex PCR reads in MiXCR, keeping a single row per CDR3 protein. This table holds about 270,000 distinct CDR3 sequences, approximately 23% found once. Sequenced sample: blood. These receptors all come from a woman in her 40s with Graves' ophthalmopathy.

There are many counts of this clonotype. The chain joins TRBV20-1 to TRBJ2-5; 8 positions match TRBD2. CDR1 DFQATT and CDR2 SNEGSKA come from the germline V gene (reference sequence). Unmatched junction bases numbered 0, after V lost 0 bases and J lost 3 bases. This CDR3 comprises 13 residues. In DNA, the CDR3 is TGCAGTGCTAGAGAAGCGGGGGAAGAGACCCAGTACTTC. Protein sequence: CSAREAGEETQYF.

The chain is built from TRBV24-1 and TRBJ1-5; no firm D call. Germline CDR1 KGHDR, CDR2 SFDVKD. Trimming pared 5 bases from V and 1 base from J, leaving 8 bases between. CDR3 length equals 14 residues. The CDR3 DNA follows: TGTGCCACCAGTGCCGGGGAGAGCAATCAGCCCCAGCATTTT. This encodes CATSAGESNQPQHF.

The rearrangement links TRBV6-1 to TRBJ1-5; possible D gene TRBD1, 6 bases. V lost 8 bases, J lost 6 bases, and 14 bases lay in between. The CDR3 extends over 13 amino acids. CDR1 is MNHNS, CDR2 SASEGT, per germline. CDR3 nucleotide sequence: TGTGCCAGCGAAAAGGACAGCGGTCAGCCCCAGCATTTT. This translates into CASEKDSGQPQHF.

In this sample, this clonotype turned up many times. The CDR3 sequence is CASSPRTVPYEQYF. The CDR3 DNA reads TGTGCCAGCAGCCCCCGGACCGTCCCCTACGAGCAGTACTTC. The chain combines TRBV3-1 with TRBJ2-7; D is undetermined. Germline V gene data show CDR1 as LGHDT and CDR2 as YNNKEL (reference sequence). V was cut by 4 bases and J by 2 bases, with 12 bases left in between. CDR3 size: 14 residues.

Only a few counts were recorded for this clonotype. The genes are TRBV2 and TRBJ2-7; tentatively, D is TRBD1 or TRBD2 (5 bases each). Deletions cut 5 bases from V and 7 bases from J, with 12 bases between. This CDR3 has 12 amino acids. Looked up from germline, CDR1 is SNHLY and CDR2 is FYNNEI. CDR3 region: CASSRGPGEQYF. In DNA, the CDR3 is TGTGCCAGCAGTCGGGGACCGGGTGAGCAGTACTTC.

In its sample, this clonotype was seen many times. The chain is built from TRBV12-3 or TRBV12-4 and TRBJ1-5; the match to TRBD1 covers 8 bases. This CDR3 contains 14 residues. Trimming at V came to 5 bases and at J to 4 bases, leaving 4 bases not matched to a gene. As DNA, the CDR3 is TGTGCCAGCAGTAGGACAGGGTTAAATCAGCCCCAGCATTTT. Translating gives CASSRTGLNQPQHF.

This clonotype was detected many times. This rearrangement joins TRBV20-1 to TRBJ2-7; 14 bases fit TRBD2. The germline V gene has CDR1 DFQATT and CDR2 SNEGSKA (reference sequence). The trim removed 3 bases at V and 6 bases at J, leaving 7 bases unmatched. This CDR3 comprises 15 residues. CDR3 coding DNA: TGCAGTGCTAGGCTCCCCGGGACTAGCGGGAGCGAGCAGTACTTC. It is translated as CSARLPGTSGSEQYF.

There are a few counts of this clonotype. J is TRBJ2-7 and V is TRBV12-3 or TRBV12-4; 7 bases match TRBD2. The CDR3 has 15 amino acids. The J segment lost 2 bases and the V segment lost 5 bases, leaving 9 bases of the junction unmatched. The CDR3 sequence is CASSPSSGLPYEQYF. Written as DNA, the CDR3 is TGTGCCAGCAGTCCGTCTAGCGGCCTGCCCTACGAGCAGTACTTC.

This clonotype was seen many times. This CDR3 is CSARDYKRDNLKQYF. CDR3 DNA sequence: TGCAGTGCTAGAGATTACAAGCGGGATAACCTAAAGCAGTACTTC. The chain carries TRBV20-1 and TRBJ2-7, with 7 positions matching TRBD2. CDR3 size: 15 residues. V dropped 0 bases and J dropped 8; count of bases not matched to a gene: 13. Germline V gene sequence: CDR1 DFQATT, CDR2 SNEGSKA (reference sequence).

This clonotype was seen many times. The J gene is TRBJ2-7, the V gene TRBV14; D possibly corresponds to TRBD1 (7 bases). The V and J ends lost 0 bases and 7 bases respectively, with 25 bases between them. The CDR3 sequence is 18 residues long. Germline V gene lookup returns CDR1 SGHDN and CDR2 FVKESK. CDR3 protein: CASSQEGFWTGTGGEQYF. The DNA of the CDR3 is TGTGCCAGCAGCCAAGAAGGGTTTTGGACAGGAACCGGGGGTGAGCAGTACTTC.

This clonotype showed up many times. This chain links TRBV24-1 with TRBJ2-5; unclear D gene. Per the germline V gene, CDR1 is KGHDR and CDR2 is SFDVKD. The CDR3 loop spans 13 amino acids. Trimming took off 4 bases at V and 7 bases at J, with 12 bases between the two ends. Here the CDR3 reads CATSDVGLATQYF. In DNA form, the CDR3 reads TGTGCCACCAGTGACGTGGGGTTAGCGACCCAGTACTTC.

In this sample, this clonotype turned up many times. The CDR3 nucleotides read TGTGCCAGCTTAACAGGGGATGGTGGCTACACCTTC. The encoded protein is CASLTGDGGYTF. The V call is TRBV28, the J call TRBJ1-2, with TRBD1 matching 7 bases. Per germline, CDR1 MDHEN and CDR2 SYDVKM. V gave up 8 bases and J gave up 7 bases; unmatched junction bases: 7. This CDR3 spans 12 amino acids.

This clonotype was counted at least ten times. The V call is TRBV4-2, the J call TRBJ2-5; D may be TRBD1 or TRBD2 (6 bases each). Germline V gene sequence: CDR1 LGHNA, CDR2 YNFKEQ. The CDR3 runs 16 residues. V shed 1 base and J shed 5 bases, with 17 bases lying between them. The CDR3 DNA sequence: TGTGCCAGCAGCCAAGTTACTAGGGGGGTAGGGGAGACCCAGTACTTC. Residues: CASSQVTRGVGETQYF.

This clonotype was counted at least ten times. This sequence joins TRBV28 and TRBJ2-7; 10 bases match TRBD2. There are 14 residues in the CDR3. Germline CDR1 MDHEN, CDR2 SYDVKM. After removal of 10 bases from V and 6 bases from J, the junction contained 12 bases not matched to a gene. DNA for the CDR3: TGTGCCACCCGAGGAGCGGGAGGGCCTGGCGAGCAGTACTTC. Translated, it gives CATRGAGGPGEQYF.

This clonotype appeared many times. The chain links TRBV12-3 or TRBV12-4 to TRBJ2-2; D is unresolved. Trimming removed 6 bases at V and 3 bases at J, with 5 bases between. The length of the CDR3 is 12 residues. CDR3: CASRWYTGELFF. The CDR3 region has the DNA TGTGCCAGCAGGTGGTACACCGGGGAGCTGTTTTTT.

This clonotype has ten or more counts. This chain links TRBV4-1 with TRBJ1-1; possibly TRBD1 for D (6 bases). Deletions cut 0 bases from V and 3 bases from J, with 14 bases between. The germline gives CDR1 MGHRA, CDR2 YSYEKL. The CDR3 totals 16 residues. The DNA for the CDR3 is TGCGCCAGCAGCCAAGAGTTTGACAGGAGGGACACTGAAGCTTTCTTT. Translation: CASSQEFDRRDTEAFF.

The CDR3 DNA sequence: TGTGCCAGCAGTTTTTGGGGGCGGGACACTGAAGCTTTCTTT. It yields the protein CASSFWGRDTEAFF. The chain recombines TRBV27 with TRBJ1-1, with D maybe TRBD1 (6 bases). Per the germline V gene, CDR1 is MNHEY and CDR2 is SMNVEV (reference sequence). V gave up 3 bases and J gave up 3 bases, with 11 bases separating them. The CDR3 is 14 residues long.

This clonotype was seen ten or more times. The V and J genes are TRBV3-1 and TRBJ2-7; the D call may be TRBD1 or TRBD2 (5 bases each). V was trimmed by 4 bases and J by 2 bases, leaving 12 bases between them. The germline gives CDR1 LGHDT, CDR2 YNNKEL (reference sequence). The CDR3 consists of 14 residues. This CDR3 reads CASSRGTPPYEQYF. Here the CDR3 DNA reads TGTGCCAGCAGCCGAGGGACGCCACCCTACGAGCAGTACTTC.

The chain joins TRBV12-3 or TRBV12-4 to TRBJ1-1; D not resolved. V gave up 0 bases and J gave up 0 bases, with 11 bases separating them. The CDR3 length is 16 residues. The CDR3 DNA follows: TGTGCCAGCAGTTTAGCAGCCGGGCCTCTGAACACTGAAGCTTTCTTT. Translation gives CASSLAAGPLNTEAFF.

About this clonotype: A much larger clone differs by one base, so this may be a read error. The J gene is TRBJ2-7, the V gene TRBV4-1; D remains unclear. Germline-derived CDR1 and CDR2 are MGHRA and YSYEKL. V lost 0 bases and J 0 bases, leaving 6 bases between the germline ends. This CDR3 region has 14 residues. The CDR3 DNA is TGCGCCAGCAGCCAAGATTGGATCTCCTACGAGCAGTACTTC. Its translation is CASSQDWISYEQYF.

This clonotype has a handful of counts. The V call is TRBV6-2 or TRBV6-3, the J call TRBJ2-7; D is perhaps TRBD1 or TRBD2 (5 bases each). The CDR3 is 14 amino acids. The germline V gene encodes CDR1 MNHEY and CDR2 SVGEGT. Trimming left V 3 bases short and J 6 bases short, with 15 bases between. The CDR3 DNA reads as TGTGCCAGCAGTTATTCTATCGGGACCTTCGAGCAGTACTTC. Amino acid sequence: CASSYSIGTFEQYF.